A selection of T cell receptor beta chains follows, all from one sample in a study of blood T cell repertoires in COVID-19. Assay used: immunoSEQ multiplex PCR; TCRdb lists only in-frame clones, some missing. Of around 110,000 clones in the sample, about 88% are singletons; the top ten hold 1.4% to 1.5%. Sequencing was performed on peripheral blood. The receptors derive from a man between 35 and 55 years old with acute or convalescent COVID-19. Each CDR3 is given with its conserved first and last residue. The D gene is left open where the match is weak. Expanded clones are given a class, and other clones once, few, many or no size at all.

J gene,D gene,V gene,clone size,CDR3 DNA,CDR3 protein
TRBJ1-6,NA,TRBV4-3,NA,TGCGCCAGCAGCCAAGCTTCTGTACGGAATTCACCCCTCCACTTT,CASSQASVRNSPLHF
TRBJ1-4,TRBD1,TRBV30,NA,TGTGCCTGGAGTCGTCGTGGGACAGGGTCTGAAAAACTGTTTTTT,CAWSRRGTGSEKLFF
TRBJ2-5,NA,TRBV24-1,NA,TGTGCCACCAGTGAAGAGGCGTGGGAGACCCAGTACTTC,CATSEEAWETQYF
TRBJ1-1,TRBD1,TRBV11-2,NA,TGTGCCAGCAGCTTGAGGGGGCAGAGGACTGAAGCTTTCTTT,CASSLRGQRTEAFF
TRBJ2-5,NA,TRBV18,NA,TGTGCCAGCTCACCGACTTTCCAAGAGACCCAGTACTTC,CASSPTFQETQYF
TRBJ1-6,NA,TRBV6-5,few,TGTGCCAGCAGTTACTCGATACAGGGATCTTCACCCCTCCACTTT,CASSYSIQGSSPLHF
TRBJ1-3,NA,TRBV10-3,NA,TGTGCCATCAGCACAGGGATCCCTGGAAACACCATATATTTT,CAISTGIPGNTIYF
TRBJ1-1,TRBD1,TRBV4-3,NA,TGCGCCAGCAGCCAATACAGGGGGACCACTGAAGCTTTCTTT,CASSQYRGTTEAFF
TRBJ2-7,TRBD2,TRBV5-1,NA,TGCGCCAGCAGCTTTTTAGCGGGAGACCGGTTCGAGCAGTACTTC,CASSFLAGDRFEQYF
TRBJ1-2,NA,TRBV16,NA,TGTGCCAGCAGCCAATCTCGACAGTCCTACACCTTC,CASSQSRQSYTF
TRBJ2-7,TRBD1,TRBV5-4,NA,TGTGCCAGCAGCGCAGCAGGGGGAAACTACGAGCAGTACTTC,CASSAAGGNYEQYF
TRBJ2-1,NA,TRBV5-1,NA,TGCGCCAGCAGCTTGGGACTTCAATACAATGAGCAGTTCTTC,CASSLGLQYNEQFF
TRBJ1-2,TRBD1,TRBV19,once,TGTGCCAGTAGTCAGCGGGACAGGGATTTGGTAATATATGGCTACACCTTC,CASSQRDRDLVIYGYTF
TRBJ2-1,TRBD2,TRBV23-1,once,TGCGCCAGCAGTCAATCGAAATCACCTAGCGGGAGTTGCTCCTCCTACAATGAGCAGTTCTTC,CASSQSKSPSGSCSSYNEQFF